The following is a T cell receptor (beta chain) sequence with its context. As yet, its antigen is unknown. Time point here: newly diagnosed GD, antithyroid drugs for less than 3 months. Researchers made the TCR library from RNA that was extracted from PBMCs. Construction of the TCR beta libraries employed iRepertoire HTBI primers in conjunction with Arm-PCR of CDR3 regions. TCRdb passed the multiplex PCR reads through MiXCR, listing each CDR3 protein once. The repertoire holds under 300,000 distinct CDR3 sequences, with 20% as singletons. This record belongs to a study of regulatory T cells in long-lasting Graves disease. The study, taken as a whole, reports: Persistent patients shared more public clonotypes (approximately 2,500) than new patients (approximately 900).

The sequenced sample was peripheral blood mononuclear cells (PBMCs), obtained at new diagnosis, from a patient treated with antithyroid drugs. The clonotype comes from a female donor with Graves disease.

The CDR3 here is CASSLSSGLESPLHF. CDR3 sequence (DNA): TGTGCCAGCAGCTTATCTTCAGGGCTGGAGTCACCCCTCCACTTT. The V and J genes are TRBV7-3 and TRBJ1-6; TRBD1 is a possible D gene (5 bases). The CDR3 totals 15 residues. Germline values: CDR1 SGHTA, CDR2 FQGTGA. The V and J ends lost 2 bases and 10 bases respectively, with 15 bases between them.